Presented here are 27 T cell receptor beta chains from one specimen sequenced in a study of lymphopenia after photon versus proton radiotherapy. TCRdb keeps only in-frame clones here, not all; method: immunoSEQ multiplex PCR. Of under 65,000 clones in the sample, roughly 80% are singletons; the top ten hold about 1.9%. Sequencing was performed on peripheral blood, taken from a patient treated with proton-based radiotherapy. The receptors come from a man aged 55 to 69 with pancreatic cancer.

This clone showed up just once. The chain has TRBV2 and TRBJ2-3; 11 nucleotides align to TRBD2. Germline CDR1 and CDR2: SNHLY and FYNNEI. The V segment lost 0 bases and the J segment 0 bases; nucleotides outside the gene matches: 8. The CDR3 totals 19 residues. The CDR3, as DNA: TGTGCCAGCAGTGAAGCGGGAACTAGCGGGAGAATAAGCACAGATACGCAGTATTTT. Translation gives CASSEAGTSGRISTDTQYF.

The rearrangement links TRBV7-2 to TRBJ2-2; D gene unclear. Trimming took off 5 bases at V and 5 bases at J, with 12 bases between the two ends. This CDR3 is 14 amino acids long. From germline, CDR1 is SGHTA and CDR2 FQGNSA. CDR3 sequence (DNA): TGTGCCAGCAGCGGAGTCCGAGAGACCGGGGAGCTGTTTTTT. Translating gives CASSGVRETGELFF.

This clone was recorded once. The chain recombines TRBV2 with TRBJ1-5; perhaps TRBD1 as D (6 bases). Trimming took 4 bases from V and 2 from J, leaving 18 bases between them. The CDR3 length is 17 residues. The germline V gene has CDR1 SNHLY and CDR2 FYNNEI. The CDR3 region has the DNA TGTGCCAGCAGTGCCCAAGGGGGAACCCGGGGCAATCAGCCCCAGCATTTT. It specifies CASSAQGGTRGNQPQHF. The full variable domain, completed using reference TRBV2 and TRBJ1-5, is EPEVTQTPSHQVTQMGQEVILRCVPISNHLYFYWYRQILGQKVEFLVSFYNNEISEKSEIFDDQFSVERPDGSNFTLKIRSTKLEDSAMYFCASSAQGGTRGNQPQHFGDGTRLSIL.

The rearrangement uses TRBV7-9 and TRBJ1-1; tentatively, D is TRBD1 (5 bases). Germline loops: CDR1 SEHNR, CDR2 FQNEAQ (reference sequence). The CDR3 sequence is 13 residues long. Trimming cost V 1 base and J 5 bases, with 8 bases left between them. The CDR3 protein is CASSLDGGTEAFF. In DNA form, the CDR3 reads TGTGCCAGCAGCTTAGATGGGGGGACTGAAGCTTTCTTT.

The CDR3 region is CASSLQGRDEKLFF. Here the CDR3 DNA reads TGCGCCAGCAGCTTACAGGGGAGGGATGAAAAACTGTTTTTT. This chain connects TRBV5-1 to TRBJ1-4; 7 bases are a match to TRBD1. CDR1 is SGHRS and CDR2 is YFSETQ in the germline V gene. The CDR3 covers 14 residues. Germline trimming cut 2 bases from V and 6 bases from J; bases unmatched to any gene: 4.

This clone was detected once. The rearrangement joins TRBV7-2 to TRBJ1-1; D ambiguous. The CDR3 contains 12 residues. Trimming took 4 bases from V and 8 from J, leaving 11 bases between them. Per germline, CDR1 SGHTA and CDR2 FQGNSA. The CDR3 DNA sequence: TGTGCCAGCAGCTCCCACGTCGCGGAAGCTTTCTTT. As protein: CASSSHVAEAFF.

This clone has a handful of counts. One end of the junction varies from germline; a read error may be responsible. The gene calls are TRBV30 and TRBJ2-3; TRBD1 agrees at 8 bases. Germline V gene sequence: CDR1 GTSNPN, CDR2 SVGIG (reference sequence). The CDR3 totals 13 residues. The CDR3 nucleotides read TGTGCCTGGAGTGCAGGGGGCACGGATACGCAGTATTTT. Protein: CAWSAGGTDTQYF.

The chain carries TRBV27 and TRBJ1-1, with TRBD1 matching over 7 bases. Germline V gene sequence: CDR1 MNHEY, CDR2 SMNVEV (reference sequence). The CDR3 consists of 14 residues. Unmatched junction bases numbered 7, after V lost 6 bases and J lost 3 bases. The CDR3 reads CASRLQGDYTEAFF. The CDR3 coding sequence is TGTGCCAGCAGACTTCAGGGGGATTACACTGAAGCTTTCTTT.

V gene TRBV5-5 combines with J gene TRBJ2-5; D gene uncertain. Trimming took off 0 bases at V and 1 base at J, with 7 bases between the two ends. The germline V gene has CDR1 SGHKS and CDR2 YYEKEE (reference sequence). CDR3 size: 14 residues. In nucleotides, the CDR3 is TGTGCCAGCAGCTTGGGGTTCGCCCAAGAGACCCAGTACTTC. Its translation: CASSLGFAQETQYF.

CDR3 DNA sequence: TGTGCCAGCAGCCGGAACACCGGGACTAGCGGGTTGCAAGATACGCAGTATTTT. Translated: CASSRNTGTSGLQDTQYF. This sequence joins TRBV4-2 and TRBJ2-3; 12 bases fit TRBD2. CDR1 and CDR2 (germline): LGHNA, YNFKEQ. The J segment lost 5 bases and the V segment lost 4 bases, leaving 13 bases of the junction unmatched. This CDR3 contains 18 residues.

The rearrangement uses TRBV6-6 and TRBJ1-5, with a possible D match to TRBD1 (6 bases). The V gene's germline CDR1 is MNHNY and CDR2 SVGAGI (reference sequence). This CDR3 region has 15 residues. V lost 2 bases and J lost 6, with 14 bases in between. The CDR3 region has the DNA TGTGCCAGCAGTTACATCGGGACAACCGGTCAGCCCCAGCATTTT. Translation: CASSYIGTTGQPQHF.

The genes are TRBV14 and TRBJ2-5; D is possibly TRBD1 (6 bases). Trimming pared 1 base from V and 5 bases from J, leaving 8 bases between. In germline, CDR1 is SGHDN, CDR2 FVKESK. CDR3 length: 13 amino acids. The CDR3 sequence: CASSQVTGETQYF. The CDR3 region has the DNA TGTGCCAGCAGCCAAGTTACAGGGGAGACCCAGTACTTC. The variable domain in full, with the rest retrieved from reference TRBV14 and TRBJ2-5, is EAGVTQFPSHSVIEKGQTVTLRCDPISGHDNLYWYRRVMGKEIKFLLHFVKESKQDESGMPNNRFLAERTGGTYSTLKVQPAELEDSGVYFCASSQVTGETQYFGPGTRLLVL.

The chain is built from TRBV7-9 and TRBJ2-1; 7 nucleotides agree with TRBD1. The CDR3 loop spans 13 amino acids. Germline CDR1 reads SEHNR; CDR2 reads FQNEAQ (reference sequence). Trimming took 5 bases from V and 10 from J; bases not matched to a gene: 8. CDR3 DNA sequence: TGTGCCAGCAGCGGATACACAGGGGCCGAGCAGTTCTTC. It translates to CASSGYTGAEQFF.

To note about this clone: Relative to the germline gene, one junction end is altered; a read error may explain this. V gene TRBV7-7 combines with J gene TRBJ2-1, with 13 bases that match TRBD2. CDR1 is SSHAT and CDR2 is FNYEAQ in the germline V gene (reference sequence). The CDR3 is 15 residues long. DNA of the CDR3: TGTGCTAGCAGCTTGGGGACTAGCGGGACTTCTAGGCAGTTCTTC. Translation: CASSLGTSGTSRQFF.

This chain joins TRBV4-1 and TRBJ2-3; D may be TRBD2 (5 bases). V shed 6 bases and J shed 3 bases, with 13 bases lying between them. The CDR3 spans 14 residues. The germline V gene has CDR1 MGHRA and CDR2 YSYEKL. CDR3 nucleotide sequence: TGCGCCAGCAGGGCCGCGGGCCGAACAGATACGCAGTATTTT. The encoded protein is CASRAAGRTDTQYF.

This chain links TRBV11-3 with TRBJ2-2, with 9 bases that match TRBD2. The CDR3 runs 16 residues. V shed 5 bases and J 2 bases; nucleotides not matched to a gene: 6. Germline values: CDR1 SGHNT, CDR2 YENEEA. The CDR3 DNA is TGTGCCAGCAGCCTAGCGGGATCGGTCAACACCGGGGAGCTGTTTTTT. This encodes CASSLAGSVNTGELFF.

V is TRBV5-1 and J is TRBJ1-6; 7 bases map to TRBD1. V was pared by 4 bases and J by 10 bases, with 8 bases of the junction left unmatched. Looked up from germline, CDR1 is SGHRS and CDR2 is YFSETQ. The CDR3 sequence is 14 residues long. CDR3 protein: CASSAGQQNSPLHF. The CDR3 DNA sequence: TGCGCCAGCAGCGCGGGACAGCAGAACTCACCCCTCCACTTT.

V gene TRBV7-9 combines with J gene TRBJ2-3, with D possibly being TRBD1 (6 bases). The germline gives CDR1 SEHNR, CDR2 FQNEAQ (reference sequence). Deletions cut 5 bases from V and 1 base from J, with 16 bases between. The CDR3 has 16 residues. The CDR3 DNA sequence: TGTGCCAGCAGCAATCGGGACATCGATGGCACAGATACGCAGTATTTT. Translation gives CASSNRDIDGTDTQYF.

The rearrangement joins TRBV6-1 to TRBJ2-5; TRBD2 agrees at 7 bases. The J call may be faulty, since TRBJ2-7 better matches the DNA end. This CDR3 comprises 15 residues. Germline V gene sequence: CDR1 MNHNS, CDR2 SASEGT. Here the CDR3 reads CASSGRRGTVYEQYF. In DNA form, the CDR3 reads TGTGCCAGCAGCGGCAGGCGGGGGACGGTCTACGAGCAGTACTTC.

The chain couples TRBV28 to TRBJ1-4; TRBD1 aligns across 7 bases. The CDR3 length is 14 residues. The germline V gene has CDR1 MDHEN and CDR2 SYDVKM. The trim removed 2 bases at V and 8 bases at J, leaving 5 bases unmatched. In DNA form, the CDR3 reads TGTGCCAGCAGTTTAAGGGACAGTCGAGAAAAACTGTTTTTT. It specifies CASSLRDSREKLFF.

This clone was seen a single time. This chain links TRBV11-2 with TRBJ2-3; D remains unclear. CDR1 is SGHAT and CDR2 is FQNNGV in the germline V gene. The CDR3 is made up of 13 amino acids. Trimming took 5 bases from V and 3 from J, leaving 9 bases between them. The CDR3 spells CASSPRRTDTQYF. For the CDR3, the DNA is TGTGCCAGCAGCCCAAGGCGTACAGATACGCAGTATTTT.

The rearrangement joins TRBV6-1 to TRBJ1-5; 7 bases are shared with TRBD1. Germline V gene sequence: CDR1 MNHNS, CDR2 SASEGT. This CDR3 is built from 16 residues. V lost 3 bases to trimming and J lost 6 bases; unmatched junction nucleotides: 11. The CDR3 spells CASSESARGYFQPQHF. In DNA form, the CDR3 reads TGTGCCAGCAGTGAGTCGGCCAGGGGGTATTTTCAGCCCCAGCATTTT.

This clone was picked up a small number of times. The chain carries TRBV7-2 and TRBJ1-1; D uncertain. This CDR3 comprises 13 residues. CDR1 is SGHTA, CDR2 FQGNSA, per germline. Trimming shortened V by 7 bases and J by 0 bases, and 9 bases separated the two germline ends. CDR3 DNA: TGTGCCAGCACCCTCCAGGTGAACACTGAAGCTTTCTTT. It codes for CASTLQVNTEAFF.

The J gene is TRBJ2-1, the V gene TRBV7-2; TRBD2 matches 8 bases. Germline V gene data show CDR1 as SGHTA and CDR2 as FQGNSA. V trimming: 5 bases; J trimming: 4 bases; junction bases outside the gene matches: 7. The CDR3 has 15 residues. DNA for the CDR3: TGTGCCAGCAGCCCGGGGGGGGCCGGGTACAATGAGCAGTTCTTC. The encoded protein is CASSPGGAGYNEQFF. Looking up the rest from reference TRBV7-2 and TRBJ2-1 gives the full variable domain: GAGVSQSPSNKVTEKGKDVELRCDPISGHTALYWYRQSLGQGLEFLIYFQGNSAPDKSGLPSDRFSAERTGGSVSTLTIQRTQQEDSAVYLCASSPGGAGYNEQFFGPGTRLTVL.

This clone came up once. This sequence joins TRBV6-1 and TRBJ2-7, with D unclear. CDR3 length: 15 amino acids. CDR1 and CDR2 (germline): MNHNS, SASEGT. V was shortened by 7 bases and J by 3 bases, with 19 bases between the two germline ends. The CDR3 sequence: CASIHGETPYYEQYF. CDR3 nucleotide sequence: TGTGCCAGCATACACGGTGAGACACCTTACTACGAGCAGTACTTC.

The gene calls are TRBV7-2 and TRBJ2-7; 8 bases agree with TRBD2. Germline CDR1 SGHTA, CDR2 FQGNSA. Trimming removed 5 bases from V and 6 bases from J; junction bases left unmatched: 9. CDR3 length equals 14 residues. CDR3 sequence (DNA): TGTGCCAGCAGCCTAAGCGGGAGCACGGGCGAGCAGTACTTC. It codes for CASSLSGSTGEQYF. The full variable domain, its missing parts supplied by reference TRBV7-2 and TRBJ2-7, is GAGVSQSPSNKVTEKGKDVELRCDPISGHTALYWYRQSLGQGLEFLIYFQGNSAPDKSGLPSDRFSAERTGGSVSTLTIQRTQQEDSAVYLCASSLSGSTGEQYFGPGTRLTVT.

This clone was detected a few times. V usage is TRBV11-3 and J usage is TRBJ2-2; 7 bases map to TRBD2. After removal of 4 bases from V and 7 bases from J, the junction contained 12 bases not matched to a gene. CDR3 length equals 16 residues. The germline CDR1 and CDR2 sequences are SGHNT and YENEEA. CDR3 region: CASSSREAGEVGELFF. The CDR3 nucleotides read TGTGCCAGCAGCTCCCGGGAGGCGGGAGAGGTCGGGGAGCTGTTTTTT.